This TCR beta chain appears in the sequencing data of a study of Ad26.COV2.S vaccination and SARS-CoV-2 variants. V lost 7 bases, J lost 6 bases, and 10 bases stayed unmatched. Looked up from germline, CDR1 is WSHSY and CDR2 is SAAADI. CDR3 length: 14 amino acids. Treatment given: some 20 received Ad26.COV2.S at low or high dose, single or two shots; several received placebo; per-sample allocation not given. The investigators took samples on day 63 after the first vaccine or placebo injection. Sequenced by immunoSEQ multiplex PCR; TCRdb stores in-frame clones only, minus some. The sample shows approximately 300,000 clones, about 85% of them seen only once.

J is TRBJ1-1 and V is TRBV10-2; TRBD1 matches 8 bases. This specimen consisted of peripheral blood, obtained in a trial of Ad26.COV2.S vaccine versus placebo. The sequence came from a person between 18 and 65 years old who received the Ad26.COV2.S COVID-19 vaccine or a placebo. The CDR3 nucleotides read TGCGCCAGCAATCAGGGGGCGCGAGAGGCTGAAGCTTTCTTT. Translated, it gives CASNQGAREAEAFF.